These T cell receptor beta chains were read from a single sample in a study of blood T cell repertoires in COVID-19. The method was immunoSEQ multiplex PCR; TCRdb's version includes in-frame clones alone and lacks a portion of them. The table shows about 430,000 clones, with around nine tenths occurring only once. Sequencing was performed on peripheral blood. The origin of the receptors is a man between 18 and 29 years old with COVID-19, enrolled during active disease. Both conserved end residues are part of each CDR3. D genes are given only for firm matches. Clone size is stated in some rows and not others, as once, few, many or a class when expanded.

V gene	clone size	J gene	D gene	CDR3 protein	CDR3 DNA
TRBV12-3/TRBV12-4	-	TRBJ2-2	-	CASSFPGAGELFF	TGTGCCAGCAGTTTCCCGGGGGCCGGGGAGCTGTTTTTT
TRBV9	-	TRBJ1-2	-	CASSPRGRGDHGYTF	TGTGCCAGCAGCCCTAGAGGGCGGGGGGACCATGGCTACACCTTC
TRBV30	-	TRBJ2-2	TRBD1	CAWKTGQAITGELFF	TGTGCCTGGAAAACGGGACAGGCCATCACCGGGGAGCTGTTTTTT
TRBV27	-	TRBJ1-2	TRBD1	CASSSQGAPGYTF	TGTGCCAGCAGTTCCCAGGGGGCACCCGGCTACACCTTC
TRBV4-1	-	TRBJ1-1	TRBD1	CASSQMEGQGMNTEAFF	TGCGCCAGCAGCCAAATGGAAGGACAGGGAATGAACACTGAAGCTTTCTTT
TRBV30	-	TRBJ2-5	TRBD1	CAWSRTDRQETQYF	TGTGCCTGGAGCCGGACGGACAGGCAAGAGACCCAGTACTTC
TRBV6-5	-	TRBJ2-3	TRBD2	CASRRTSGGRDTQYF	TGTGCCAGCAGGCGGACTAGCGGGGGGCGTGATACGCAGTATTTT
TRBV11-2	once	TRBJ2-2	-	CASRVWAGGELFF	TGTGCCAGCAGAGTTTGGGCGGGCGGGGAGCTGTTTTTT
TRBV5-1	few	TRBJ2-1	TRBD2	CASRPGLAGGDNEQFF	TGCGCCAGCAGACCCGGACTAGCGGGAGGGGACAATGAGCAGTTCTTC
TRBV27	-	TRBJ2-1	TRBD1	CASSFRDSNEQFF	TGTGCCAGCAGTTTCCGGGACAGCAATGAGCAGTTCTTC
TRBV2	-	TRBJ2-3	TRBD1	CASKGQGSTDTQYF	TGTGCCAGCAAAGGACAGGGGAGCACAGATACGCAGTATTTT
TRBV5-8	once	TRBJ2-7	-	CASSLWRGRLYF	TGTGCCAGCAGCTTATGGCGGGGTAGACTGTACTTC
TRBV27	-	TRBJ2-7	-	CASRYRTVSYEQYF	TGTGCCAGCAGATACAGGACGGTTTCCTACGAGCAGTACTTC
TRBV5-4	-	TRBJ1-3	-	CASSLYGNSGNTIYF	TGTGCCAGCAGCTTGTATGGCAACTCTGGAAACACCATATATTTT
TRBV12-5	-	TRBJ2-2	-	CASGLPTGSTGELFF	TGTGCTAGTGGTTTGCCGACAGGATCCACCGGGGAGCTGTTTTTT
TRBV5-1	-	TRBJ2-1	-	CASSLRQGNEQFF	TGCGCCAGCAGCTTGCGGCAGGGCAATGAGCAGTTCTTC
TRBV27	-	TRBJ2-3	TRBD1	CASRGAGGKDTQYF	TGTGCCAGCAGGGGGGCAGGGGGCAAAGATACGCAGTATTTT
TRBV4-1	-	TRBJ2-1	TRBD2	CASSQGSVGGSYNEQFF	TGCGCCAGCAGCCAAGGGTCGGTCGGGGGGTCCTACAATGAGCAGTTCTTC
TRBV18	-	TRBJ2-5	TRBD2	CASSPGVAGGETQYF	TGTGCCAGCTCACCAGGGGTAGCGGGAGGAGAGACCCAGTACTTC
TRBV29-1	-	TRBJ2-7	-	CSVRSGGSDSYEQYF	TGCAGCGTTCGCTCGGGCGGTAGCGACTCCTACGAGCAGTACTTC
TRBV4-1	once	TRBJ2-5	TRBD2	CASSRRPPLAGADEETQYF	TGCGCCAGCAGCCGTCGTCCCCCTCTAGCGGGGGCGGACGAAGAGACCCAGTACTTC
TRBV5-1	-	TRBJ2-4	-	CASSLGGTAKNIQYF	TGCGCCAGCAGCTTGGGCGGGACTGCCAAAAACATTCAGTACTTC
TRBV6-2/TRBV6-3	-	TRBJ2-3	TRBD1	CAGSYGGQGADTQYF	TGTGCCGGCAGTTACGGGGGACAGGGGGCAGATACGCAGTATTTT
TRBV11-3	-	TRBJ2-7	TRBD1	CASSLSETGAGGGFEQYF	TGTGCCAGCAGCTTATCTGAGACCGGGGCAGGGGGCGGTTTCGAGCAGTACTTC
TRBV2	-	TRBJ1-4	-	CASSQGLSNEKLFF	TGTGCCAGCAGTCAGGGTCTGTCTAATGAAAAACTGTTTTTT
TRBV19	-	TRBJ2-3	TRBD2	CASSPLAGGSATDTQYF	TGTGCCAGTAGCCCACTAGCGGGAGGCTCTGCCACAGATACGCAGTATTTT
TRBV3-1/TRBV3-2	-	TRBJ2-7	-	CASSLGLAPYEQYF	TGTGCCAGCAGCCTCGGGCTAGCGCCCTACGAGCAGTACTTC
TRBV5-1	once	TRBJ2-1	TRBD2	CASSVRTSGRGNEQFF	TGCGCCAGCAGCGTCAGGACTAGCGGGAGGGGGAATGAGCAGTTCTTC
TRBV2	once	TRBJ1-2	-	CASSLVGGPYGYTF	TGTGCCAGCAGTCTGGTAGGGGGTCCCTATGGCTACACCTTC
TRBV6-5	-	TRBJ1-1	-	CASSYSSSTEAFF	TGTGCCAGCAGTTACTCGAGTAGCACTGAAGCTTTCTTT
TRBV12-5	-	TRBJ2-4	TRBD1	CASGLAQGQNIQYF	TGTGCTAGTGGTTTGGCTCAGGGACAGAACATTCAGTACTTC
TRBV24-1	-	TRBJ1-2	TRBD1	CATQWPGQGGNYGYTF	TGTGCCACCCAGTGGCCGGGACAGGGGGGTAACTATGGCTACACCTTC
TRBV19	-	TRBJ1-1	-	CASSIADTANTEAFF	TGTGCCAGTAGTATAGCAGACACCGCCAACACTGAAGCTTTCTTT
TRBV11-2	-	TRBJ2-3	TRBD2	CASSYTSGGGTDTQYF	TGTGCCAGCAGCTACACTAGCGGGGGGGGCACAGATACGCAGTATTTT
TRBV30	-	TRBJ1-2	-	CAWNEGIDGYGYTF	TGTGCCTGGAACGAGGGTATAGATGGGTATGGCTACACCTTC
TRBV10-2	-	TRBJ2-7	TRBD1	CASSGGQGWHEQYF	TGCGCCAGCAGTGGTGGACAGGGTTGGCACGAGCAGTACTTC